A single sample is the source of the 12 T cell receptor beta chains below, sequenced in a study of T cell responses to AZD1222 COVID-19 vaccine. Assay: immunoSEQ multiplex PCR; the TCRdb copy retains only in-frame clones and omits some. The table records roughly 160,000 clones, 92% of them present only once. The sample in question was peripheral blood, obtained 28 days after the second AZD1222 dose. These receptors came from an adult who received the AZD1222 COVID-19 vaccine.

The chain couples TRBV23-1 to TRBJ1-1; no clear D gene. TRBV23-1 has ORF status, its function being uncertain. V was trimmed by 4 bases and J by 6 bases, leaving 15 bases between them. The CDR3 is 14 amino acids. The chain's CDR3 is CASSPPWRGSEAFF. The CDR3 bases are TGCGCCAGCAGTCCCCCATGGCGGGGTTCTGAAGCTTTCTTT.

This clone was counted once. This rearrangement joins TRBV6-6 to TRBJ1-1; 10 nucleotides agree with TRBD1. This CDR3 contains 16 residues. The germline CDR1 and CDR2 sequences are MNHNY and SVGAGI (reference sequence). Unmatched junction bases numbered 5, after V lost 2 bases and J lost 2 bases. CDR3 loop: CASSYPRTGGNTEAFF. The CDR3 DNA follows: TGTGCCAGCAGTTACCCCCGGACAGGGGGAAACACTGAAGCTTTCTTT.

V gene TRBV19 combines with J gene TRBJ1-1, with D possibly matching TRBD1 (6 bases). The length of the CDR3 is 12 residues. Germline assignment: CDR1 LNHDA and CDR2 SQIVND (reference sequence). Deletions cut 9 bases from V and 11 bases from J, with 19 bases between. CDR3 residues: CARVGGPTPAFF. CDR3 coding DNA: TGTGCCAGAGTGGGGGGCCCGACCCCGGCTTTCTTT.

This clone was detected once. V is TRBV29-1 and J is TRBJ1-1; D unclear. V was cut by 4 bases and J by 5 bases, with 11 bases left in between. Germline V gives CDR1 SQVTM, CDR2 ANQGSEA. The CDR3 totals 12 residues. Here the CDR3 reads CSVAEGLTEAFF. The CDR3 DNA reads as TGCAGCGTTGCTGAAGGTTTGACTGAAGCTTTCTTT.

The chain couples TRBV10-3 to TRBJ2-7; D gene unclear. The CDR3 extends over 13 amino acids. Trimming took 3 bases from V and 4 from J, leaving 10 bases between them. CDR1 and CDR2 (germline): ENHRY, SYGVKD. For the CDR3, the DNA is TGTGCCATCAGTGAAAACGGTGGATACGAGCAGTACTTC. Translation gives CAISENGGYEQYF.

The chain joins TRBV4-2 to TRBJ2-7, with a tentative D call TRBD1 (5 bases). The CDR3 contains 15 residues. V was cut by 1 base and J by 0 bases, with 10 bases left in between. From germline, CDR1 is LGHNA and CDR2 YNFKEQ. Here the CDR3 reads CASSQVVQDSYEQYF. The CDR3 region has the DNA TGTGCCAGCAGCCAAGTTGTACAGGACTCCTACGAGCAGTACTTC.

The gene calls are TRBV6-4 and TRBJ2-3; 11 nucleotides line up with TRBD1. J lost 6 bases, V lost 5 bases, and 10 bases had no gene match. The germline CDR1 and CDR2 sequences are MRHNA and SNTAGT. The CDR3 is 16 amino acids. The CDR3 DNA follows: TGTGCCAGCAGTTCCTCCGGGACAGGGGGTATTGATACGCAGTATTTT. Its translation is CASSSSGTGGIDTQYF.

The J gene is TRBJ1-1, the V gene TRBV2, with D perhaps matching TRBD1 (5 bases). V lost 7 bases and J lost 7, with 19 bases in between. CDR1 and CDR2 from the germline V gene are SNHLY and FYNNEI. This CDR3 is 14 amino acids long. The CDR3 here is CASILQGGTHEAFF. The CDR3, as DNA: TGTGCCAGCATTCTTCAGGGAGGGACCCATGAAGCTTTCTTT.

The DNA of the CDR3 is TGTGCCAGCATCTCGTCCGGGACAGGCTTTTACGAGCAGTACTTC. Translation gives CASISSGTGFYEQYF. The chain couples TRBV27 to TRBJ2-7, with TRBD1 matching over 8 bases. Germline V CDR1 and CDR2: MNHEY, SMNVEV (reference sequence). V shed 7 bases and J 4 bases; nucleotides not matched to a gene: 12. CDR3 length equals 15 residues.

This clone was counted once. V gene TRBV7-9 combines with J gene TRBJ2-1, with D possibly being TRBD2 (6 bases). The germline V gene encodes CDR1 SEHNR and CDR2 FQNEAQ (reference sequence). This CDR3 has 15 amino acids. V lost 5 bases and J lost 2, with 13 bases in between. The CDR3 spells CASSPPGGPYNEQFF. The CDR3 DNA follows: TGTGCCAGCAGCCCTCCTGGAGGGCCCTACAATGAGCAGTTCTTC. Drawing the rest from reference TRBV7-9 and TRBJ2-1, the complete variable domain is DTGVSQNPRHKITKRGQNVTFRCDPISEHNRLYWYRQTLGQGPEFLTYFQNEAQLEKSRLLSDRFSAERPKGSFSTLEIQRTEQGDSAMYLCASSPPGGPYNEQFFGPGTRLTVL.

The V and J genes are TRBV21-1 and TRBJ1-6. TRBV21-1 represents a pseudogene. CDR3 size: 15 residues. The CDR3 DNA is TGTGCCAGCAGCAATGGTTGCGGACCCTATTCACCCCTCCACTTT. This codes for CASSNGCGPYSPLHF.

This clone was detected a few times. The V call is TRBV4-3, the J call TRBJ2-2, with 11 nucleotides matching TRBD1. Germline CDR1 is LGHNA and CDR2 is YSLEER. The junction had 4 bases not matched to a gene; V was cut back by 5 bases and J by 5 bases. This CDR3 has 15 residues. CDR3 in amino acids: CASSWTGGETGELFF. The CDR3 DNA is TGCGCCAGCAGCTGGACAGGGGGCGAGACCGGGGAGCTGTTTTTT.